A single sample gave rise to the 14 T cell receptor beta chains below, sequenced in a study of T-cell reconstitution after alpha-beta-depleted transplantation in children. Molecular barcoding with unique molecular identifiers was used for the TCRbeta library. TCRdb analysed the PCR reads with MiXCR anew, one entry per CDR3 protein. Altogether around 94,000 distinct CDR3 sequences are present, roughly 7.2% being singletons, with the ten largest covering 15% to 20%. Source: PBMCs, taken before TCRalphabeta/CD19-depleted stem cell transplant. Receptor source: a boy aged 2 to 9 with acute lymphoblastic leukemia, due to receive a stem cell transplant.

This clonotype was counted between two and nine times. This rearrangement joins TRBV18 to TRBJ2-7; D may be TRBD1 (5 bases). Germline V lookup: CDR1 KGHSH, CDR2 LQKENI. V lost 4 bases, J lost 3 bases, and 10 bases lay in between. This CDR3 comprises 13 residues. DNA for the CDR3: TGTGCCAGCTCACAGGGGTTAGTCTACGAGCAGTACTTC. It codes for CASSQGLVYEQYF. The full variable domain, rest sourced from reference TRBV18 and TRBJ2-7, is NAGVMQNPRHLVRRRGQEARLRCSPMKGHSHVYWYRQLPEEGLKFMVYLQKENIIDESGMPKERFSAEFPKEGPSILRIQQVVRGDSAAYFCASSQGLVYEQYFGPGTRLTVT.

CDR3 residues: CASSQVGRGGVYNEQFF. The CDR3 DNA sequence: TGCGCCAGCAGCCAAGTGGGGCGGGGGGGAGTGTACAATGAGCAGTTCTTC. J is TRBJ2-1 and V is TRBV4-3; 9 positions agree with TRBD2. The CDR3 loop spans 17 amino acids. Germline V CDR1 and CDR2: LGHNA, YSLEER. V lost 1 base to trimming and J lost 4 bases; unmatched junction nucleotides: 8.

Within the sample, this clonotype is medium-sized. The genes are TRBV6-1 and TRBJ1-2, with a tentative D call TRBD1 (6 bases). The CDR3 runs 18 residues. The V gene lost 0 bases and the J gene lost 0 bases, with 17 bases spanning the gap. From germline, CDR1 is MNHNS and CDR2 SASEGT. This chain's CDR3 is CASSEAFQDSYSNYGYTF. CDR3 nucleotide sequence: TGTGCCAGCAGTGAAGCGTTTCAGGACAGCTATTCTAACTATGGCTACACCTTC.

In this sample, this clonotype turned up many times. This chain uses TRBV6-5 with TRBJ1-4, with D uncertain. Trimming stripped 8 bases from V and 8 bases from J, with 21 bases between. Germline assignment: CDR1 MNHEY and CDR2 SVGAGI. The CDR3 covers 15 residues. The CDR3 here is CASRNQGRNEEKLFF. The CDR3 DNA reads as TGTGCCAGCCGAAACCAAGGGAGGAATGAGGAAAAACTGTTTTTT.

For the CDR3, the DNA is TGTGCCAGCAGTGAATCCAGGGTGCAGGAGACCCAGTACTTC. Translated: CASSESRVQETQYF. The genes are TRBV2 and TRBJ2-5; D might be TRBD1 (5 bases). Trimming removed 2 bases at V and 5 bases at J, with 12 bases between. This CDR3 comprises 14 residues. Germline loops: CDR1 SNHLY, CDR2 FYNNEI.

This clonotype was detected a few times. The genes are TRBV6-4 and TRBJ2-2; 7 nucleotides match TRBD1. Trimming cost V 0 bases and J 0 bases; bases outside gene matches: 1. There are 16 residues in the CDR3. The germline gives CDR1 MRHNA, CDR2 SNTAGT. The CDR3 coding sequence is TGTGCCAGCAGTGACTCTGGGACAGCGAACACCGGGGAGCTGTTTTTT. This gives the protein CASSDSGTANTGELFF.

The chain carries TRBV20-1 and TRBJ1-2, with 7 nucleotides matching TRBD1. Germline trimming cut 6 bases from V and 3 bases from J; bases unmatched to any gene: 7. The V gene's germline CDR1 is DFQATT and CDR2 SNEGSKA (reference sequence). The CDR3 loop spans 13 amino acids. CDR3 nucleotides: TGCAGTGCCCGCCGGGACAGCCACTATGGCTACACCTTC. Amino acids: CSARRDSHYGYTF.

Turning to this clonotype: No conserved phenylalanine or tryptophan is present at the end of the CDR3, so a read error is the likely explanation. The limits of the CDR3 on the DNA are not certain, so only TCRdb's listed CDR3 is given. The V and J genes are TRBV11-2 and TRBJ2-7; TRBD1, as called in the table, went unchecked against the DNA. The CDR3 region is 14 residues in length, termini included. Germline V gene sequence: CDR1 SGHAT, CDR2 FQNNGV. CDR3 amino acids: CASIDGTFSYEHYS.

Many counts were recorded for this clonotype. The rearrangement uses TRBV20-1 and TRBJ2-1; D remains unclear. The germline gives CDR1 DFQATT, CDR2 SNEGSKA (reference sequence). This CDR3 spans 17 amino acids. V lost 0 bases, J lost 5 bases, and 20 bases lay in between. In DNA, the CDR3 is TGCAGTGCTAGAGATGCTGTCGAGCTCCTGACGCACAATGAGCAGTTCTTC. Protein sequence: CSARDAVELLTHNEQFF.

This clonotype has at least ten counts. V is TRBV5-1 and J is TRBJ1-6, with a weak D call TRBD1 (6 bases). Germline V lookup: CDR1 SGHRS, CDR2 YFSETQ. There are 16 residues in the CDR3. Trimming took 1 base from V and 0 from J, leaving 8 bases between them. CDR3 in DNA: TGCGCCAGCAGCTTGAAGGACAGCTCCTATAATTCACCCCTCCACTTT. Its protein product is CASSLKDSSYNSPLHF. Full variable domain (remainder filled in from reference TRBV5-1 and TRBJ1-6): KAGVTQTPRYLIKTRGQQVTLSCSPISGHRSVSWYQQTPGQGLQFLFEYFSETQRNKGNFPGRFSGRQFSNSRSEMNVSTLELGDSALYLCASSLKDSSYNSPLHFGNGTRLTVT.

The V and J genes are TRBV29-1 and TRBJ2-3, with TRBD2 matching over 9 bases. CDR1 is SQVTM, CDR2 ANQGSEA, per germline. The CDR3 consists of 14 residues. J lost 4 bases, V lost 4 bases, and 6 bases had no gene match. CDR3 loop: CSVGRGGRADTQYF. The CDR3 region has the DNA TGCAGCGTTGGGCGGGGGGGCCGGGCAGATACGCAGTATTTT.

This clonotype showed up just a few times. The CDR3 here is CASSRGDTPPRPQHF. CDR3 nucleotide sequence: TGTGCCAGCAGCCGAGGGGACACTCCACCGAGGCCCCAGCATTTT. The V gene is TRBV7-9, the J gene TRBJ1-5, with a possible D match to TRBD1 (6 bases). The CDR3 sequence is 15 residues long. Germline V gene data show CDR1 as SEHNR and CDR2 as FQNEAQ (reference sequence). Trimming removed 5 bases at V and 9 bases at J, with 20 bases between.

Worth noting for this clonotype: Possible read error: a much larger clone is one base away. V gene TRBV5-1 combines with J gene TRBJ1-2, with TRBD1 identical over 8 bases. The CDR3 runs 13 residues. Germline V CDR1 and CDR2: SGHRS, YFSETQ. CDR3 in DNA: TGCGCCAGCAGCTCGACAGGGGACTATGGCTTCACCTTC. Protein product: CASSSTGDYGFTF. Variable domain in full (rest from reference TRBV5-1 and TRBJ1-2): KAGVTQTPRYLIKTRGQQVTLSCSPISGHRSVSWYQQTPGQGLQFLFEYFSETQRNKGNFPGRFSGRQFSNSRSEMNVSTLELGDSALYLCASSSTGDYGFTFGSGTRLTVV.

The gene calls are TRBV15 and TRBJ2-3, with a possible D match to TRBD2 (7 bases). This CDR3 has 16 residues. V shed 1 base and J shed 2 bases, with 13 bases lying between them. Germline-derived CDR1 and CDR2 are LNHNV and YYDKDF (reference sequence). CDR3 bases: TGTGCCACCAGCAGAGGGGGAGGGGGACCCACAGATACGCAGTATTTT. Its translation: CATSRGGGGPTDTQYF.